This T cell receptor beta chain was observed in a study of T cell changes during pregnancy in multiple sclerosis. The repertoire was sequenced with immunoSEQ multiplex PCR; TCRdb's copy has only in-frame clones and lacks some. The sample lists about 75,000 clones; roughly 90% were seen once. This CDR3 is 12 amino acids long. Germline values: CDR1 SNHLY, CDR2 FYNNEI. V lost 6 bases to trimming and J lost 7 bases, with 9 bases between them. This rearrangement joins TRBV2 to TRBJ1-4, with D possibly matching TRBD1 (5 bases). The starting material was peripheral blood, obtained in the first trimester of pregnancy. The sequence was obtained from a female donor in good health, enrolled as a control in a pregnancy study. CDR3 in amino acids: CASSIRVEKLFF. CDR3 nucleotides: TGTGCCAGCAGCATCAGGGTTGAAAAACTGTTTTTT.